The clone carrying this T cell receptor (beta chain) was detected only once. This sample was taken from a study of blood T cell repertoires in COVID-19. Study-level information: The samples span acute and convalescent COVID-19 from the United States, Italy and Spain. PBMCs, B-cell-depleted T cells, or T cells provided the cDNA or gDNA that made up the material.

In the original workflow: Amplification with reference gene primers provided the estimates of nucleated cell counts. Profiling relied on immunoSEQ multiplex PCR, and the TCRdb table lists in-frame clones only, not all of them. V, J and clone size are those of that table, while D and trimming were read from the DNA. The table has 140,000 or so clones, about 89% seen once. The TCR originated in a man aged 45 to 65 who had recovered from COVID-19. Sequences were obtained from peripheral blood.

Here the CDR3 reads CASSLGQGDEQYF. DNA for the CDR3: TGCGCCAGCAGCTTGGGACAGGGTGACGAGCAGTACTTC. V is TRBV5-1 and J is TRBJ2-7; 7 bases are shared with TRBD1. The CDR3 has 13 amino acids. CDR1 and CDR2 from the germline V gene are SGHRS and YFSETQ. Trimming took 0 bases from V and 5 from J; bases not matched to a gene: 2.